The 28 T cell receptor beta chains in this list originate from one sample, sequenced in a study of OX40 agonist ivuxolimab in advanced cancers. Profiling relied on immunoSEQ multiplex PCR, and the TCRdb table lists in-frame clones only, not all of them. The sample contains roughly 100,000 clones, around 82% of which appear only once. Here the sequenced sample was CD4+ or CD8+ T cells sorted from blood, taken in a trial of the OX40 agonist ivuxolimab. All receptors derive from an adult with an advanced solid tumor such as melanoma, head and neck, liver or kidney cancer.

The chain is built from TRBV11-2 and TRBJ2-3; TRBD2 matches at 10 bases. Germline V lookup: CDR1 SGHAT, CDR2 FQNNGV. CDR3 length: 17 residues. Losses at the gene ends were 1 base for V and 1 base for J; bases not matched to a gene: 5. The CDR3 nucleotides read TGTGCCAGCAGCTTAGTGCTTGGACTAGCGGGCACAGATACGCAGTATTTT. The encoded protein is CASSLVLGLAGTDTQYF.

On this clone itself: A junction boundary mismatches the germline segment, possibly from a read error. The J gene is TRBJ2-3, the V gene TRBV19; maybe TRBD1 (7 bases). CDR1 is LNHDA and CDR2 is SQIVND in the germline V gene (reference sequence). The CDR3 is 16 residues long. CDR3: CASSIVPGGGTYTQYF. CDR3 coding DNA: TGTGCCAGTAGTATAGTCCCAGGGGGAGGCACATATACGCAGTATTTT.

The rearrangement joins TRBV14 to TRBJ2-7; TRBD2 matches 7 bases. The ends lost 1 base at V and 4 bases at J; junction bases unmatched: 10. Germline V gene sequence: CDR1 SGHDN, CDR2 FVKESK. The CDR3 length is 16 residues. CDR3 DNA: TGTGCCAGCAGCCAAGGGCTAGCGGAGGAAGGGTACGAGCAGTACTTC. It translates to CASSQGLAEEGYEQYF.

V and J are TRBV5-1 and TRBJ2-1, with 10 bases lining up with TRBD1. J was trimmed by 10 bases and V by 2 bases; bases with no gene match: 6. Germline CDR1 reads SGHRS; CDR2 reads YFSETQ. This CDR3 has 14 amino acids. Written as DNA, the CDR3 is TGCGCCAGCAGCTTAGACAGGGGGCGCCAGGAGCAGTTCTTC. It codes for CASSLDRGRQEQFF.

The chain couples TRBV7-2 to TRBJ2-7; no definite D call. Germline V gene sequence: CDR1 SGHTA, CDR2 FQGNSA. CDR3 length equals 13 residues. Trimming cost V 7 bases and J 4 bases, with 14 bases left between them. For the CDR3, the DNA is TGTGCCAGCAAGGCTTATTTGGGATACGAGCAGTACTTC. Translation gives CASKAYLGYEQYF.

The chain carries TRBV2 and TRBJ2-5, with D possibly called TRBD1 or TRBD2 (5 bases each). CDR3 size: 12 residues. V lost 10 bases, J lost 4 bases, and 13 bases lay in between. The germline V gene has CDR1 SNHLY and CDR2 FYNNEI. CDR3: CATLTGRETQYF. For the CDR3, the DNA is TGTGCCACTTTAACGGGGCGAGAGACCCAGTACTTC.

This clone was seen a few times. J is TRBJ2-3 and V is TRBV28; 13 bases are shared with TRBD2. The CDR3 runs to 19 residues. Germline lookup yields CDR1 MDHEN and CDR2 SYDVKM. Trimming at V came to 1 base and at J to 1 base, leaving 8 bases not matched to a gene. CDR3 protein: CASSLFTSGRAVGTDTQYF. The CDR3 DNA reads TGTGCCAGCAGTTTATTTACTAGCGGGAGGGCGGTGGGCACAGATACGCAGTATTTT.

The chain couples TRBV19 to TRBJ2-7; 13 bases are a match to TRBD2. V dropped 4 bases and J dropped 2; count of bases not matched to a gene: 5. Germline CDR1 LNHDA, CDR2 SQIVND (reference sequence). This CDR3 comprises 16 residues. In DNA form, the CDR3 reads TGTGCCAGTAGTAGAGGACTAGCGGGAGTAACCTACGAGCAGTACTTC. This translates into CASSRGLAGVTYEQYF.

This chain joins TRBV9 and TRBJ2-5; 8 bases line up with TRBD2. CDR3 length equals 16 residues. Germline-derived CDR1 and CDR2 are SGDLS and YYNGEE. V shed 1 base and J 5 bases; nucleotides not matched to a gene: 10. CDR3 DNA: TGTGCCAGCAGCGTATGGAGCGGGAGAGGCGACGAGACCCAGTACTTC. Residues: CASSVWSGRGDETQYF.

The V gene is TRBV30, the J gene TRBJ2-1; 9 bases match TRBD2. The CDR3 length is 14 residues. V shed 0 bases, J shed 8 bases, and the junction held 5 bases outside the gene matches. Germline V gene sequence: CDR1 GTSNPN, CDR2 SVGIG (reference sequence). CDR3 bases: TGTGCCTGGAGTGTAGCGGGAGGAATGGATGAGCAGTTCTTC. Protein sequence: CAWSVAGGMDEQFF.

The rearrangement links TRBV28 to TRBJ2-6, with D possibly being TRBD1 (6 bases). The CDR3 runs 17 residues. V gave up 5 bases and J gave up 4 bases, with 18 bases separating them. Germline CDR1 MDHEN, CDR2 SYDVKM. The CDR3 DNA reads TGTGCCAGCAGTCTTACAGGGTTCACGGGAGGGGCCAACGTCCTGACTTTC. Its protein product is CASSLTGFTGGANVLTF.

J is TRBJ2-7 and V is TRBV14; perhaps D is TRBD1 or TRBD2 (7 bases each). Germline V gene data show CDR1 as SGHDN and CDR2 as FVKESK. Trimming cost V 1 base and J 3 bases, with 13 bases left between them. This CDR3 comprises 15 residues. The CDR3 sequence is CASSQGAGGGYEQYF. The CDR3 bases are TGTGCCAGCAGCCAAGGGGCAGGGGGGGGCTACGAGCAGTACTTC.

The chain joins TRBV5-1 to TRBJ2-2; D is possibly TRBD1 (6 bases). CDR1 is SGHRS, CDR2 YFSETQ, per germline. This CDR3 comprises 16 residues. Trimming removed 3 bases at V and 5 bases at J, with 17 bases between. In nucleotides, the CDR3 is TGCGCCAGCAGCTCCTACAGGGAAGGAGTGACCGGGGAGCTGTTTTTT. This codes for CASSSYREGVTGELFF.

The gene calls are TRBV29-1 and TRBJ2-1; the match to TRBD1 covers 8 bases. This CDR3 contains 15 residues. CDR1 is SQVTM and CDR2 is ANQGSEA in the germline V gene. Trimming at V came to 5 bases and at J to 0 bases, leaving 6 bases not matched to a gene. The CDR3 spells CSVFLTGDSYNEQFF. The CDR3, as DNA: TGCAGCGTTTTTCTGACAGGGGACTCCTACAATGAGCAGTTCTTC.

V usage is TRBV7-9 and J usage is TRBJ1-6; D is uncertain. The CDR3 is 14 residues long. Per the germline V gene, CDR1 is SEHNR and CDR2 is FQNEAQ (reference sequence). V was shortened by 3 bases and J by 6 bases, with 9 bases between the two germline ends. In DNA, the CDR3 is TGTGCCAGCAGCTTCGCGGAGGGTAATTCACCCCTCCACTTT. It codes for CASSFAEGNSPLHF.

The V and J genes are TRBV2 and TRBJ2-1; no definite D call. The V gene's germline CDR1 is SNHLY and CDR2 FYNNEI. V lost 6 bases, J lost 12 bases, and 9 bases lay in between. The CDR3 length is 10 residues. The CDR3 DNA is TGTGCCAGCAGGGCCTTAAGGCAGTTCTTC. It translates to CASRALRQFF.

This clone was detected only a few times. This sequence joins TRBV18 and TRBJ2-4; D is uncertain. The CDR3 has 14 residues. CDR1 and CDR2 from the germline V gene are KGHSH and LQKENI. V shed 3 bases and J shed 14 bases, with 20 bases lying between them. CDR3 sequence (DNA): TGTGCCAGCTCACCGCGGCAGACCCCCGGGCTTGAGTACTTC. Residues: CASSPRQTPGLEYF.

The chain links TRBV6-5 to TRBJ2-5, with D perhaps matching TRBD1 or TRBD2 (5 bases each). The J call may be incorrect, as the DNA end agrees better with TRBJ2-7. This CDR3 has 14 amino acids. Germline V gene data show CDR1 as MNHEY and CDR2 as SVGAGI. CDR3 DNA: TGTGCCAGCAGTTACGTGGGACCGGCATACGAGCAGTACTTC. Its protein is CASSYVGPAYEQYF.

This chain uses TRBV12-5 with TRBJ2-7, with TRBD2 matching over 13 bases. The V gene's germline CDR1 is LGHNT and CDR2 FRNRAP. The junction had 20 bases not matched to a gene; V was cut back by 1 base and J by 5 bases. This CDR3 region has 21 residues. The CDR3 protein is CASGLGRGLILPGLAGNEQYF. The CDR3 DNA is TGTGCTAGTGGTTTGGGAAGGGGACTCATTCTTCCGGGACTAGCGGGAAACGAGCAGTACTTC. The whole variable domain, remainder taken from reference TRBV12-5 and TRBJ2-7, is DARVTQTPRHKVTEMGQEVTMRCQPILGHNTVFWYRQTMMQGLELLAYFRNRAPLDDSGMPKDRFSAEMPDATLATLKIQPSEPRDSAVYFCASGLGRGLILPGLAGNEQYFGPGTRLTVT.

The gene calls are TRBV5-1 and TRBJ2-7, with 7 bases identical to TRBD1. V dropped 7 bases and J dropped 0; count of bases not matched to a gene: 7. Per germline, CDR1 SGHRS and CDR2 YFSETQ. The CDR3 extends over 14 amino acids. CDR3 sequence (DNA): TGCGCCAGCGGAGAACAGGGGAGCTCCTACGAGCAGTACTTC. This gives the protein CASGEQGSSYEQYF.

The rearrangement joins TRBV2 to TRBJ2-2, with 8 positions matching TRBD1. Germline CDR1 is SNHLY and CDR2 is FYNNEI. This CDR3 spans 15 amino acids. After removal of 4 bases from V and 5 bases from J, the junction contained 6 bases not matched to a gene. The CDR3 spells CASSGAGGRTGELFF. In nucleotides, the CDR3 is TGTGCCAGCAGTGGTGCAGGGGGCAGGACCGGGGAGCTGTTTTTT.

The chain recombines TRBV30 with TRBJ2-7; tentative D call: TRBD1 (6 bases). Looked up from germline, CDR1 is GTSNPN and CDR2 is SVGIG (reference sequence). CDR3 length: 14 amino acids. Between the trimmed V and J ends, which lost 2 bases and 2 bases, there was a span of 13 bases. Here the CDR3 reads CAWSFGTPTYEQYF. CDR3 coding DNA: TGTGCCTGGAGTTTCGGGACACCAACCTACGAGCAGTACTTC.

The rearrangement joins TRBV5-6 to TRBJ2-3, with a possible D match to TRBD2 (5 bases). The CDR3 loop spans 16 amino acids. Trimming pared 1 base from V and 3 bases from J, leaving 15 bases between. Germline V gene lookup returns CDR1 SGHDT and CDR2 YYEEEE. The CDR3 here is CASSLRQDGMTDTQYF. For the CDR3, the DNA is TGTGCCAGCAGCTTGAGGCAGGACGGGATGACAGATACGCAGTATTTT.

The rearrangement links TRBV29-1 to TRBJ2-3; 9 bases are shared with TRBD1. V shed 4 bases, J shed 14 bases, and the junction held 7 bases outside the gene matches. This CDR3 is built from 11 residues. Germline loops: CDR1 SQVTM, CDR2 ANQGSEA. The DNA for the CDR3 is TGCAGCGTTGTCCTGACAGGGGGAGCGTATTTT. Its protein is CSVVLTGGAYF.

CDR3 nucleotides: TGTGCCAGCAGCTTCGGGGGGCGGCCAGAGACCCAGTACTTC. This sequence encodes CASSFGGRPETQYF. J is TRBJ2-5 and V is TRBV7-2; the D gene is possibly TRBD2 (7 bases). The CDR3 runs 14 residues. Between the trimmed V and J ends, which lost 3 bases and 4 bases, there was a span of 12 bases. Germline CDR1 and CDR2: SGHTA and FQGNSA. The full variable domain, with the rest looked up from reference TRBV7-2 and TRBJ2-5, is GAGVSQSPSNKVTEKGKDVELRCDPISGHTALYWYRQSLGQGLEFLIYFQGNSAPDKSGLPSDRFSAERTGGSVSTLTIQRTQQEDSAVYLCASSFGGRPETQYFGPGTRLLVL.

This clone has only one observation. The chain recombines TRBV25-1 with TRBJ2-5; possibly TRBD2 for D (5 bases). Between the trimmed V and J ends, which lost 2 bases and 2 bases, there was a span of 9 bases. The CDR3 totals 14 residues. Germline lookup yields CDR1 MGHDK and CDR2 SYGVNS. The CDR3 sequence is CASSERRFQETQYF. In DNA, the CDR3 is TGTGCCAGCAGTGAAAGGAGGTTTCAAGAGACCCAGTACTTC.

This chain connects TRBV5-6 to TRBJ2-5; D is undetermined. Germline loops: CDR1 SGHDT, CDR2 YYEEEE. The CDR3 loop spans 12 amino acids. Deletions cut 3 bases from V and 7 bases from J, with 10 bases between. CDR3 sequence (DNA): TGTGCCAGCAGCTCTATTGGAGTGACCCAGTACTTC. It codes for CASSSIGVTQYF.

The V gene is TRBV5-4, the J gene TRBJ2-5, with D maybe TRBD1 (6 bases). Trimming stripped 4 bases from V and 11 bases from J, with 18 bases between. The CDR3 sequence is 13 residues long. Germline CDR1 reads SGHNT; CDR2 reads YYREEE (reference sequence). CDR3 coding DNA: TGTGCCAGCAGCCCCCCCGGGGAGACAGGACAGTACTTC. Protein: CASSPPGETGQYF.